This T cell receptor (beta chain) was profiled in a study of CD8 T cells in ankylosing spondylitis. General study results and limits: Peripheral blood samples showed relatively rare disease-linked clones, and these clones were CD8+.

At least ten counts were recorded for this clonotype. Its cognate antigen is unknown. Each CDR3 protein gets one entry after TCRdb re-called the 5' RACE reads with MiXCR. Among over 150,000 distinct CDR3 sequences listed, 15% to 20% were seen once. The germline V and J ends were trimmed by 8 bases and 7 bases, with 17 bases remaining between them. The CDR3 runs to 12 residues. CDR1 and CDR2 (germline): GTSNPN, SVGIG (reference sequence). The chain couples TRBV30 to TRBJ1-1; TRBD1 is a possible D gene (6 bases). The TCR originated in a male donor aged 5 to 29 with ankylosing spondylitis or in good health (not recorded which). The source material was blood, either unsorted or a sorted T cell fraction (not recorded which). CDR3 amino acids: CALAPRGVEAFF. CDR3 nucleotides: TGTGCCCTCGCCCCCAGGGGAGTTGAAGCTTTCTTT.